These 32 T cell receptor beta chains originate from one sample sequenced in a study of beta chain features in type 1 diabetes. General study results and limits: Type 1 diabetes patients had TCRB CDR3s that were shorter (moderately but significantly so) in all four CD4+ subsets.

These receptors are not linked to any known antigen. The isolated RNA, all of it, was reverse transcribed, so expressed TCRB transcripts were what got sequenced. The method was immunoSEQ multiplex PCR; TCRdb's version includes in-frame clones alone and lacks a portion of them. Altogether hundreds of thousands of clones are present, about 13% being singletons, with the ten largest covering 0.015% to 0.02%. The specimen was naive CD4+ T cells from blood. All receptors come from a man between 25 and 39 years old with type 1 diabetes.

This clone was counted between two and nine times. The chain recombines TRBV7-3 with TRBJ2-7; 7 bases line up with TRBD1. The junction had 6 bases not matched to a gene; V was cut back by 4 bases and J by 3 bases. The germline CDR1 and CDR2 sequences are SGHTA and FQGTGA. The CDR3 consists of 14 residues. CDR3 sequence: CASSSQGVVYEQYF. The CDR3 DNA is TGTGCCAGCAGCTCGCAGGGGGTTGTCTACGAGCAGTACTTC.

This clone was seen only a few times. The V gene is TRBV14, the J gene TRBJ2-7; a possible D gene is TRBD2 (6 bases). The CDR3 covers 15 residues. The V end lost 4 bases, the J end lost 4 bases, and 17 bases lay between the germline ends. Looked up from germline, CDR1 is SGHDN and CDR2 is FVKESK. The CDR3 nucleotides read TGTGCCAGCAGCCGCCCCGGGACGGGACTTTACGAGCAGTACTTC. Protein: CASSRPGTGLYEQYF. The whole variable domain, remainder taken from reference TRBV14 and TRBJ2-7, is EAGVTQFPSHSVIEKGQTVTLRCDPISGHDNLYWYRRVMGKEIKFLLHFVKESKQDESGMPNNRFLAERTGGTYSTLKVQPAELEDSGVYFCASSRPGTGLYEQYFGPGTRLTVT.

This clone was seen only a few times. The genes are TRBV23-1 and TRBJ2-1, with 14 bases identical to TRBD2. TRBV23-1 is an open reading frame, and its role is uncertain. The CDR3 extends over 18 amino acids. Germline trimming cut 4 bases from V and 2 bases from J; bases unmatched to any gene: 7. For the CDR3, the DNA is TGCGCCAGCAGTCCGGGACTAGCGGGAGAGGGGCCCTACAATGAGCAGTTCTTC. Its protein is CASSPGLAGEGPYNEQFF.

The J gene is TRBJ1-1, the V gene TRBV7-2; D may be TRBD1 (6 bases). Germline-derived CDR1 and CDR2 are SGHTA and FQGNSA. This CDR3 is 14 amino acids long. Trimming shortened V by 2 bases and J by 4 bases, and 11 bases separated the two germline ends. CDR3 bases: TGTGCCAGCAGCTTATACCGGGACATCACTGAAGCTTTCTTT. This sequence encodes CASSLYRDITEAFF.

This clone was detected a few times. The chain links TRBV15 to TRBJ2-1; D is uncertain. Germline lookup yields CDR1 LNHNV and CDR2 YYDKDF (reference sequence). The CDR3 runs to 16 residues. With 0 bases removed from V and 0 bases from J, the gap between germline ends came to 9 bases. CDR3 sequence: CATSRDGQSSYNEQFF. CDR3 DNA: TGTGCCACCAGCAGAGATGGGCAGAGCTCCTACAATGAGCAGTTCTTC.

The rearrangement links TRBV7-2 to TRBJ2-1; TRBD2 might be the D (5 bases). Germline assignment: CDR1 SGHTA and CDR2 FQGNSA. The length of the CDR3 is 16 residues. The germline V and J ends were trimmed by 1 base and 5 bases, with 15 bases remaining between them. This chain's CDR3 is CASSLVGDGGHNEQFF. CDR3 nucleotides: TGTGCCAGCAGCTTAGTGGGTGACGGCGGGCACAATGAGCAGTTCTTC.

The rearrangement uses TRBV28 and TRBJ1-2; no clear D gene. V was pared by 3 bases and J by 5 bases, with 13 bases between. Per the germline V gene, CDR1 is MDHEN and CDR2 is SYDVKM. The CDR3 loop spans 14 amino acids. CDR3 nucleotides: TGTGCCAGCAGTTTGAGTGGAGGTCTTTATGGCTACACCTTC. This gives the protein CASSLSGGLYGYTF.

The chain couples TRBV13 to TRBJ2-1, with TRBD2 matching 8 bases. In germline, CDR1 is PRHDT, CDR2 FYEKMQ (reference sequence). This CDR3 has 15 residues. The junction had 3 bases not matched to a gene; V was cut back by 0 bases and J by 5 bases. The CDR3 loop is CASSLGSGNHNEQFF. CDR3 in DNA: TGTGCCAGCAGCTTAGGTAGCGGGAACCACAATGAGCAGTTCTTC.

This clone has only a few counts. The chain has TRBV2 and TRBJ2-5; 10 nucleotides align to TRBD1. There are 13 residues in the CDR3. Trimming removed 8 bases from V and 3 bases from J; junction bases left unmatched: 3. From germline, CDR1 is SNHLY and CDR2 FYNNEI. In DNA, the CDR3 is TGTGCCAGCGGGGACAGGGGTAAAGAGACCCAGTACTTC. Its translation is CASGDRGKETQYF.

This clone has just a few counts. J is TRBJ1-2 and V is TRBV21-1; whether TRBD1, the table's D call, matches the DNA was not checked. TRBV21-1 is designated a pseudogene. CDR3 size: 15 residues. The CDR3: CASSKTARGSPGYTF. The CDR3 DNA follows: TGTGCCAGCAGCAAGACAGCGAGGGGGAGTCCTGGCTACACCTTC.

This clone has a handful of counts. V and J are TRBV15 and TRBJ2-5; 8 bases are a match to TRBD1. Germline CDR1 reads LNHNV; CDR2 reads YYDKDF (reference sequence). This CDR3 is 15 amino acids long. V shed 5 bases, J shed 4 bases, and the junction held 9 bases outside the gene matches. DNA for the CDR3: TGTGCCACCAGCCCGAGGACAGGGTACGGAGAGACCCAGTACTTC. This encodes CATSPRTGYGETQYF.

This chain uses TRBV28 with TRBJ1-2; D gene ambiguous. Trimming stripped 8 bases from V and 2 bases from J, with 9 bases between. CDR3 size: 12 residues. The V gene's germline CDR1 is MDHEN and CDR2 SYDVKM. The DNA for the CDR3 is TGTGCCAGCGGAGCGCGAAACTATGGCTACACCTTC. It codes for CASGARNYGYTF.

This clone was seen only a few times. The chain employs TRBV28 and TRBJ2-3; TRBD2 agrees at 7 bases. This CDR3 has 16 amino acids. The trim removed 3 bases at V and 1 base at J, leaving 7 bases unmatched. Germline CDR1 is MDHEN and CDR2 is SYDVKM. DNA of the CDR3: TGTGCCAGCAGTTTGGCGGGGGTCGGTGGCACAGATACGCAGTATTTT. Translating it yields CASSLAGVGGTDTQYF.

V usage is TRBV5-1 and J usage is TRBJ2-5, with 9 nucleotides matching TRBD1. The CDR3 has 14 residues. Germline V gene data show CDR1 as SGHRS and CDR2 as YFSETQ. Unmatched junction bases numbered 6, after V lost 4 bases and J lost 5 bases. The CDR3 sequence: CASSPTGGVETQYF. DNA of the CDR3: TGCGCCAGCAGCCCGACAGGGGGGGTCGAGACCCAGTACTTC.

As to this clone: The sample contains more than one DNA sequence encoding this CDR3. Here the CDR3 DNA reads TGTGCCAGCAGCTTTGGACAACAAGAGACCCAGTACTTC. Amino acid sequence: CASSFGQQETQYF. The chain employs TRBV13 and TRBJ2-5; possibly TRBD1 for D (5 bases). The CDR3 spans 13 residues. Germline V CDR1 and CDR2: PRHDT, FYEKMQ (reference sequence). V was clipped by 3 bases and J by 2 bases, with 7 bases between them.

This clone was counted between two and nine times. V usage is TRBV5-1 and J usage is TRBJ2-1; a possible D gene is TRBD1 (5 bases). Trimming pared 0 bases from V and 6 bases from J, leaving 10 bases between. Germline V gene data show CDR1 as SGHRS and CDR2 as YFSETQ. The CDR3 runs to 14 residues. The CDR3, as DNA: TGCGCCAGCAGCTTGGTCTCGCAGGGCAATGAGCAGTTCTTC. It encodes CASSLVSQGNEQFF.

The CDR3 protein is CASGAGDTDTQYF. In nucleotides, the CDR3 is TGTGCTTCAGGAGCGGGAGACACAGATACGCAGTATTTT. The genes are TRBV6-6 and TRBJ2-3; 8 nucleotides match TRBD2. The CDR3 is made up of 13 amino acids. Looked up from germline, CDR1 is MNHNY and CDR2 is SVGAGI (reference sequence).

The J gene is TRBJ2-1, the V gene TRBV7-3; D ambiguous. V lost 5 bases, J lost 13 bases, and 18 bases lay in between. CDR3 length equals 13 residues. CDR1 is SGHTA and CDR2 is FQGTGA in the germline V gene. DNA of the CDR3: TGTGCCAGCAGCCTCACCCCTAAGTCGTTCCAGTTCTTC. Its translation: CASSLTPKSFQFF. The whole variable domain, remainder taken from reference TRBV7-3 and TRBJ2-1, is GAGVSQTPSNKVTEKGKYVELRCDPISGHTALYWYRQSLGQGPEFLIYFQGTGAADDSGLPNDRFFAVRPEGSVSTLKIQRTERGDSAVYLCASSLTPKSFQFFGPGTRLTVL.

The V call is TRBV7-2, the J call TRBJ2-7; TRBD2 aligns across 11 bases. This CDR3 contains 14 residues. The germline CDR1 and CDR2 sequences are SGHTA and FQGNSA. Germline trimming cut 5 bases from V and 5 bases from J; bases unmatched to any gene: 5. In DNA, the CDR3 is TGTGCCAGCAGCCCTAGCGGGAGGTCGGACGAGCAGTACTTC. It is translated as CASSPSGRSDEQYF.

This chain connects TRBV19 to TRBJ2-7; 7 bases map to TRBD2. Germline lookup yields CDR1 LNHDA and CDR2 SQIVND (reference sequence). This CDR3 region has 14 residues. The V gene end was trimmed by 7 bases and the J gene end by 3 bases; junction bases not matched to a gene: 9. In DNA form, the CDR3 reads TGTGCCAGTAACTCCCAGGGACTATTCTACGAGCAGTACTTC. Its translation is CASNSQGLFYEQYF.

This clone has only a few counts. The V gene is TRBV10-3, the J gene TRBJ2-7; 11 nucleotides align to TRBD1. CDR1 and CDR2 (germline): ENHRY, SYGVKD. The CDR3 contains 14 residues. V shed 5 bases and J 4 bases; nucleotides not matched to a gene: 4. The DNA of the CDR3 is TGTGCCATCAGTTCGGGACAGGGGGGTTACGAGCAGTACTTC. Its translation is CAISSGQGGYEQYF.

This clone has just a few counts. The chain couples TRBV4-3 to TRBJ2-7, with 11 positions matching TRBD2. V lost 3 bases, J lost 3 bases, and 4 bases stayed unmatched. The CDR3 runs to 15 residues. Germline CDR1 is LGHNA and CDR2 is YSLEER. CDR3 sequence reads: CASSQGTSGIYEQYF. The CDR3 nucleotides are TGCGCCAGCAGCCAGGGGACTAGCGGAATCTACGAGCAGTACTTC.

This sequence joins TRBV5-1 and TRBJ2-5; the match to TRBD1 covers 7 bases. CDR1 and CDR2 from the germline V gene are SGHRS and YFSETQ. Trimming at V came to 4 bases and at J to 2 bases, leaving 11 bases not matched to a gene. The CDR3 loop spans 16 amino acids. CDR3 amino acids: CASSPGQPQYQETQYF. The CDR3 DNA is TGCGCCAGCAGCCCGGGACAGCCCCAATATCAAGAGACCCAGTACTTC. The full variable domain, in which reference TRBV5-1 and TRBJ2-5 provide the parts outside the CDR3, is KAGVTQTPRYLIKTRGQQVTLSCSPISGHRSVSWYQQTPGQGLQFLFEYFSETQRNKGNFPGRFSGRQFSNSRSEMNVSTLELGDSALYLCASSPGQPQYQETQYFGPGTRLLVL.

To note about this clone: Additional DNA sequences in this sample encode the identical CDR3. V gene TRBV2 combines with J gene TRBJ1-1, with a possible D match to TRBD1 (6 bases). The CDR3 sequence is 14 residues long. Germline CDR1 reads SNHLY; CDR2 reads FYNNEI. Trimming shortened V by 6 bases and J by 1 base, and 12 bases separated the two germline ends. In DNA, the CDR3 is TGTGCCAGCAGCCCGACAGGATGGAACACTGAAGCTTTCTTT. Residues: CASSPTGWNTEAFF.

This rearrangement joins TRBV27 to TRBJ1-5, with D unresolved. The CDR3 length is 16 residues. V lost 8 bases, J lost 0 bases, and 17 bases lay in between. CDR1 is MNHEY and CDR2 is SMNVEV in the germline V gene (reference sequence). This CDR3 is CASHRAGSNSNQPQHF. The CDR3 DNA is TGTGCCAGCCATAGAGCGGGTTCCAATAGCAATCAGCCCCAGCATTTT.

This clone was counted only a few times. V gene TRBV9 combines with J gene TRBJ2-1; 7 bases agree with TRBD2. This CDR3 comprises 14 residues. The V gene's germline CDR1 is SGDLS and CDR2 YYNGEE. V shed 4 bases and J 6 bases; nucleotides not matched to a gene: 7. This CDR3 is CASSYLGEGNEQFF. The CDR3 nucleotides are TGTGCCAGCAGCTACCTAGGGGAGGGCAATGAGCAGTTCTTC.

V and J are TRBV28 and TRBJ1-2; tentatively, D is TRBD1 (6 bases). CDR3 size: 12 residues. From germline, CDR1 is MDHEN and CDR2 SYDVKM. With 9 bases removed from V and 4 bases from J, the gap between germline ends came to 12 bases. CDR3 coding DNA: TGTGCCAGAGCCAGGGGTGGCTATGGCTACACCTTC. As protein: CARARGGYGYTF.

The chain joins TRBV25-1 to TRBJ2-3; 12 nucleotides agree with TRBD2. The CDR3 is made up of 17 amino acids. The germline V gene encodes CDR1 MGHDK and CDR2 SYGVNS. The V segment lost 4 bases and the J segment 8 bases; nucleotides outside the gene matches: 13. The chain's CDR3 is CASSGLRLAGVSATQYF. CDR3 in DNA: TGTGCCAGCAGTGGGTTGCGACTAGCGGGAGTGTCAGCTACGCAGTATTTT. Supplemented by reference TRBV25-1 and TRBJ2-3, the full variable domain reads EADIYQTPRYLVIGTGKKITLECSQTMGHDKMYWYQQDPGMELHLIHYSYGVNSTEKGDLSSESTVSRIRTEHFPLTLESARPSHTSQYLCASSGLRLAGVSATQYFGPGTRLTVL.

J is TRBJ2-7 and V is TRBV28; the match to TRBD2 covers 10 bases. J was trimmed by 4 bases and V by 8 bases; bases with no gene match: 8. Germline lookup yields CDR1 MDHEN and CDR2 SYDVKM. This CDR3 has 14 amino acids. The CDR3 nucleotides are TGTGCCAGCCGACTAGCGGGCGGGGTTTACGAGCAGTACTTC. Amino acid sequence: CASRLAGGVYEQYF. Using reference TRBV28 and TRBJ2-7 for the parts outside the CDR3, the full variable domain is DVKVTQSSRYLVKRTGEKVFLECVQDMDHENMFWYRQDPGLGLRLIYFSYDVKMKEKGDIPEGYSVSREKKERFSLILESASTNQTSMYLCASRLAGGVYEQYFGPGTRLTVT.

The V and J genes are TRBV4-2 and TRBJ2-1, with D perhaps TRBD2 (5 bases). Trimming took off 5 bases at V and 12 bases at J, with 20 bases between the two ends. The CDR3 totals 14 residues. CDR1 and CDR2 (germline): LGHNA, YNFKEQ. CDR3 in amino acids: CASSEGLGKIRQFF. The CDR3 bases are TGTGCCAGCAGCGAAGGACTGGGTAAAATTAGGCAGTTCTTC.

This clone was seen only a few times. This chain connects TRBV2 to TRBJ1-5; 8 nucleotides match TRBD1. The germline V gene encodes CDR1 SNHLY and CDR2 FYNNEI. The V and J ends lost 5 bases and 6 bases, in that order; junction bases with no gene match: 3. This CDR3 is built from 13 residues. The CDR3 loop is CASSRTGPQPQHF. The CDR3 bases are TGTGCCAGCAGTAGGACAGGGCCTCAGCCCCAGCATTTT.

The V call is TRBV6-5, the J call TRBJ1-4; D is unclear. V was pared by 4 bases and J by 3 bases, with 9 bases between. The germline gives CDR1 MNHEY, CDR2 SVGAGI. The CDR3 spans 14 residues. Written as DNA, the CDR3 is TGTGCCAGCAGTTCTGGAGCGTCTAATGAAAAACTGTTTTTT. Protein product: CASSSGASNEKLFF.